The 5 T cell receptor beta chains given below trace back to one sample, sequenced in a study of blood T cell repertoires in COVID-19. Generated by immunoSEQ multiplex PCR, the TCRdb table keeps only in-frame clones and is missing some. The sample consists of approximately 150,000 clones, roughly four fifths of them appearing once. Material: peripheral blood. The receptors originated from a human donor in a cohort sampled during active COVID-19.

This CDR3 is CASSYGSNYEQYF. CDR3 DNA sequence: TGTGCCAGCAGTTACGGTAGTAACTACGAGCAGTACTTC. The chain links TRBV6-5 to TRBJ2-7; D remains ambiguous. V gave up 2 bases and J gave up 3 bases, with 8 bases separating them. Germline-derived CDR1 and CDR2 are MNHEY and SVGAGI. The CDR3 runs 13 residues.

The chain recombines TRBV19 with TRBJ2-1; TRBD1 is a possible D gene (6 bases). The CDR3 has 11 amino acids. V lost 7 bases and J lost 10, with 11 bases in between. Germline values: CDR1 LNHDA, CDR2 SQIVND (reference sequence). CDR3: CASTRGTEQFF. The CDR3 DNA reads TGTGCCAGTACCAGGGGCACCGAGCAGTTCTTC.

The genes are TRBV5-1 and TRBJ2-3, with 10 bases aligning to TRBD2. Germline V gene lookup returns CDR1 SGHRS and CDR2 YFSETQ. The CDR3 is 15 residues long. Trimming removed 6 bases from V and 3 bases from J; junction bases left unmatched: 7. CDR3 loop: CASNLAGVRTDTQYF. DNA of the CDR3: TGCGCCAGCAACCTAGCGGGAGTCAGGACAGATACGCAGTATTTT.

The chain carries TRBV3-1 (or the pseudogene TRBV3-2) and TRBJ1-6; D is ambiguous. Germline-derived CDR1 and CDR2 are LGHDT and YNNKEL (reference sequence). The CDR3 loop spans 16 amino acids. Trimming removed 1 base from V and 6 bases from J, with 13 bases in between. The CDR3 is CASSQGPQDFNSPLHF. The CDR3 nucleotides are TGTGCCAGCAGCCAAGGCCCCCAGGACTTTAATTCACCCCTCCACTTT.

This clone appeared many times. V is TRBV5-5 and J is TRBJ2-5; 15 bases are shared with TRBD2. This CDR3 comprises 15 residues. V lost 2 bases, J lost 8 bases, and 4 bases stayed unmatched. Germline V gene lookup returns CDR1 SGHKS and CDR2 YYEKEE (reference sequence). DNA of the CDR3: TGTGCCAGCAGCTTAGAGGGACTAGCGGGAGGTACCCAGTACTTC. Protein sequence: CASSLEGLAGGTQYF.